Listed here are 31 T cell receptor beta chains from one sample, sequenced in a study of regulatory T cells in long-lasting Graves disease. To make TCR beta libraries, researchers used iRepertoire HTBI primers and Arm-PCR of CDR3 regions. A single record per CDR3 protein comes from TCRdb applying MiXCR to the multiplex PCR reads. The repertoire has more than 450,000 distinct CDR3 sequences, 15% to 20% of them found once; the top ten carry 9% to 15%. As to time point: newly diagnosed GD, antithyroid drugs for less than 3 months. RNA extracted from PBMCs served as the sequencing template. The same data also contributed to another study, on T cells in Graves' hyperthyroidism and ophthalmopathy.

The sequenced sample was peripheral blood mononuclear cells (PBMCs), obtained at new diagnosis, from a patient treated with antithyroid drugs. The receptors stem from a man aged 35-49 years with Graves disease.

This chain joins TRBV9 and TRBJ2-3; 9 bases map to TRBD1. Germline-derived CDR1 and CDR2 are SGDLS and YYNGEE. The J segment lost 4 bases and the V segment lost 3 bases, leaving 3 bases of the junction unmatched. The CDR3 sequence is 14 residues long. Here the CDR3 reads CASSGDREADTQYF. The DNA for the CDR3 is TGTGCCAGCAGCGGGGACAGGGAGGCAGATACGCAGTATTTT.

There are many counts of this clonotype. V gene TRBV24-1 combines with J gene TRBJ2-5, with 8 bases lining up with TRBD1. The junction had 6 bases not matched to a gene; V was cut back by 5 bases and J by 2 bases. The V gene's germline CDR1 is KGHDR and CDR2 SFDVKD. The CDR3 consists of 15 residues. The CDR3 DNA sequence: TGTGCCACCAGTGTGGGGACAGGTGGTCAAGAGACCCAGTACTTC. Translation gives CATSVGTGGQETQYF.

This clonotype was recorded many times. The chain is built from TRBV20-1 and TRBJ2-5; possibly TRBD2 for D (6 bases). The CDR3 loop spans 14 amino acids. Germline V lookup: CDR1 DFQATT, CDR2 SNEGSKA (reference sequence). Trimming shortened V by 6 bases and J by 1 base, and 15 bases separated the two germline ends. The CDR3 reads CSASRRGSQETQYF. The CDR3 DNA reads as TGCAGTGCGTCGCGACGGGGGTCCCAAGAGACCCAGTACTTC.

This clonotype was detected many times. The genes are TRBV5-1 and TRBJ2-7; 15 bases are a match to TRBD2. Germline trimming cut 5 bases from V and 4 bases from J; bases unmatched to any gene: 4. This CDR3 has 15 residues. Germline CDR1 reads SGHRS; CDR2 reads YFSETQ. CDR3 sequence: CASRNGLAGGYEQYF. The DNA of the CDR3 is TGCGCCAGCAGGAACGGACTAGCGGGAGGGTACGAGCAGTACTTC.

A few counts support this clonotype. The chain carries TRBV2 and TRBJ2-1, with TRBD2 matching 10 bases. There are 15 residues in the CDR3. Germline CDR1 SNHLY, CDR2 FYNNEI. Trimming took 6 bases from V and 9 from J; bases not matched to a gene: 11. The CDR3 loop is CASSLAGGPLSEQFF. DNA of the CDR3: TGTGCCAGCAGCTTAGCGGGAGGACCCCTCAGTGAGCAGTTCTTC.

The table lists this clonotype with many counts. V usage is TRBV20-1 and J usage is TRBJ2-1; 10 positions match TRBD2. Trimming at V came to 2 bases and at J to 7 bases, leaving 8 bases not matched to a gene. Germline V CDR1 and CDR2: DFQATT, SNEGSKA (reference sequence). The CDR3 runs 15 residues. The CDR3 nucleotides are TGCAGTGCTAGATGGCCTAGCGGGAGTGGTAATGAGCAGTTCTTC. Its translation: CSARWPSGSGNEQFF.

This clonotype was seen a handful of times. V usage is TRBV12-3 or TRBV12-4 and J usage is TRBJ1-5; 8 bases map to TRBD1. With V trimmed by 5 bases and J by 0 bases, 9 bases remained unmatched. This CDR3 region has 17 residues. The CDR3 reads CASSRPQGAFSNQPQHF. CDR3 nucleotide sequence: TGTGCCAGCAGTCGACCTCAGGGGGCTTTTAGCAATCAGCCCCAGCATTTT.

Ten or more counts support this clonotype. This sequence joins TRBV6-1 and TRBJ1-6; 9 bases are shared with TRBD1. Germline CDR1 and CDR2: MNHNS and SASEGT. The CDR3 runs 15 residues. V was clipped by 6 bases and J by 6 bases; unmatched bases: 6. The CDR3 nucleotides are TGTGCCAGCAGCCAAACAGGGGGCCGTAATTCACCCCTCCACTTT. Encoded protein: CASSQTGGRNSPLHF.

The chain joins TRBV11-2 to TRBJ2-7; 9 positions match TRBD2. The CDR3 is 16 amino acids. Germline V lookup: CDR1 SGHAT, CDR2 FQNNGV. Unmatched junction bases numbered 11, after V lost 5 bases and J lost 3 bases. CDR3 loop: CASSQGPAGGDYEQYF. For the CDR3, the DNA is TGTGCCAGCAGCCAAGGGCCAGCGGGGGGAGACTACGAGCAGTACTTC.

The table lists this clonotype with a few counts. CDR3 nucleotides: TGTGCCAGCAGCTTACAGTTCTCTGGGGCCAACGTCCTGACTTTC. This sequence encodes CASSLQFSGANVLTF. The chain joins TRBV7-2 to TRBJ2-6, with D uncertain. V was clipped by 2 bases and J by 0 bases, with 5 bases between them. CDR3 size: 15 residues. In germline, CDR1 is SGHTA, CDR2 FQGNSA.

This clonotype has more than one count but fewer than ten. This sequence joins TRBV5-5 and TRBJ1-5; weak D call: TRBD1 (5 bases). Germline lookup yields CDR1 SGHKS and CDR2 YYEKEE (reference sequence). The CDR3 covers 16 residues. V lost 0 bases and J 1 base, leaving 11 bases between the germline ends. The CDR3 DNA reads as TGTGCCAGCAGCTTGGTGGGGGTAGTAAGCAATCAGCCCCAGCATTTT. Translating gives CASSLVGVVSNQPQHF.

The sample holds many counts of this clonotype. The CDR3 reads CSARYRAGTSEPSSYNEQFF. CDR3 coding DNA: TGCAGTGCTAGATATCGGGCCGGGACTAGCGAACCCAGCTCCTACAATGAGCAGTTCTTC. This chain joins TRBV20-1 and TRBJ2-1; 10 bases fit TRBD2. This CDR3 is built from 20 residues. V trimming: 2 bases; J trimming: 0 bases; junction bases outside the gene matches: 16. The germline gives CDR1 DFQATT, CDR2 SNEGSKA (reference sequence).

The rearrangement links TRBV6-1 to TRBJ2-1, with D perhaps TRBD1 (5 bases). The CDR3 consists of 15 residues. Trimming took off 7 bases at V and 0 bases at J, with 13 bases between the two ends. Germline CDR1 reads MNHNS; CDR2 reads SASEGT. CDR3 DNA: TGTGCCAGCAATAACAGGATAATCTCCTACAATGAGCAGTTCTTC. Protein: CASNNRIISYNEQFF.

This clonotype was seen at least ten times. The gene calls are TRBV20-1 and TRBJ1-5; D is possibly TRBD1 (6 bases). V was shortened by 3 bases and J by 5 bases, with 17 bases between the two germline ends. Germline values: CDR1 DFQATT, CDR2 SNEGSKA (reference sequence). The CDR3 covers 15 residues. DNA for the CDR3: TGCAGTGCTAGCCCCCTCTCAGGGGACTATCAGCCCCAGCATTTT. Its translation: CSASPLSGDYQPQHF.

CDR3 sequence (DNA): TGTGCCAGCAGCGTACGACCGGGAGAGACCCAGTACTTC. Its protein product is CASSVRPGETQYF. The chain combines TRBV9 with TRBJ2-5; no reliable D call. The CDR3 totals 13 residues. Trimming shortened V by 1 base and J by 4 bases, and 8 bases separated the two germline ends. Germline V CDR1 and CDR2: SGDLS, YYNGEE.

This rearrangement joins TRBV28 to TRBJ2-3; 13 bases are a match to TRBD2. This CDR3 has 20 residues. Per the germline V gene, CDR1 is MDHEN and CDR2 is SYDVKM. With 4 bases clipped from V and 3 bases from J, the junction kept 16 bases outside the gene matches. CDR3 protein: CASSSPPGTSGKYVTDTQYF. The CDR3 nucleotides are TGTGCCAGCAGTTCCCCGCCCGGGACTAGCGGGAAGTACGTAACAGATACGCAGTATTTT.

This clonotype has just a few counts. V is TRBV29-1 and J is TRBJ1-1; the D is unclear. Trimming took off 6 bases at V and 0 bases at J, with 14 bases between the two ends. The CDR3 totals 14 residues. In germline, CDR1 is SQVTM, CDR2 ANQGSEA. The CDR3 coding sequence is TGCAGCGTCGGAAGGTCCGTCATGAACACTGAAGCTTTCTTT. Translating gives CSVGRSVMNTEAFF.

This clonotype occurred many times. This sequence joins TRBV5-1 and TRBJ2-3; 7 nucleotides agree with TRBD2. Germline values: CDR1 SGHRS, CDR2 YFSETQ. With V trimmed by 4 bases and J by 6 bases, 8 bases remained unmatched. CDR3 length: 14 residues. The CDR3 reads CASSIAGVVDTQYF. In DNA form, the CDR3 reads TGCGCCAGCAGCATAGCGGGTGTGGTGGATACGCAGTATTTT. Complete variable domain (other parts from reference TRBV5-1 and TRBJ2-3): KAGVTQTPRYLIKTRGQQVTLSCSPISGHRSVSWYQQTPGQGLQFLFEYFSETQRNKGNFPGRFSGRQFSNSRSEMNVSTLELGDSALYLCASSIAGVVDTQYFGPGTRLTVL.

This clonotype was picked up many times. V and J are TRBV6-1 and TRBJ2-7; D is possibly TRBD2 (6 bases). CDR3 length: 14 amino acids. V was clipped by 5 bases and J by 0 bases, with 11 bases between them. Germline V gene sequence: CDR1 MNHNS, CDR2 SASEGT. CDR3 sequence: CASSQPGASYEQYF. The CDR3 nucleotides read TGTGCCAGCAGTCAGCCGGGAGCCTCCTACGAGCAGTACTTC.

This clonotype was picked up many times. The chain is built from TRBV5-5 and TRBJ2-7, with a tentative D call TRBD2 (6 bases). The CDR3 runs 14 residues. V lost 4 bases and J 2 bases, leaving 13 bases between the germline ends. Germline V gene sequence: CDR1 SGHKS, CDR2 YYEKEE (reference sequence). CDR3: CASSGGTATYEQYF. As DNA, the CDR3 is TGTGCCAGCAGCGGGGGGACTGCTACCTACGAGCAGTACTTC. The full variable domain, with the rest looked up from reference TRBV5-5 and TRBJ2-7, is DAGVTQSPTHLIKTRGQQVTLRCSPISGHKSVSWYQQVLGQGPQFIFQYYEKEERGRGNFPDRFSARQFPNYSSELNVNALLLGDSALYLCASSGGTATYEQYFGPGTRLTVT.

The sample holds many counts of this clonotype. A junction end diverges from the germline sequence, so it may reflect a read error. This rearrangement joins TRBV5-1 to TRBJ2-1, with 9 bases that match TRBD1. The CDR3 covers 16 residues. Germline loops: CDR1 SGHRS, CDR2 YFSETQ. CDR3 in DNA: TGTGCCAGCAGCCACCGTCCGGGACAGGGATACAATGAGCAGTTCTTC. It yields the protein CASSHRPGQGYNEQFF.

This chain joins TRBV5-1 and TRBJ2-2; D gene unclear. The CDR3 loop spans 14 amino acids. The ends were cut back, 6 bases at V and 2 bases at J, with 11 bases in the middle. In germline, CDR1 is SGHRS, CDR2 YFSETQ. This CDR3 is CASTRKTNTGELFF. The CDR3 bases are TGCGCCAGCACTAGGAAGACCAACACCGGGGAGCTGTTTTTT.

The chain recombines TRBV5-8 with TRBJ2-3, with 11 bases identical to TRBD2. The CDR3 covers 22 residues. The J segment lost 5 bases and the V segment lost 4 bases, leaving 27 bases of the junction unmatched. Germline CDR1 is SGHTS and CDR2 is YDEGEE. DNA for the CDR3: TGTGCCAGCAGCGGTGACAGGGATCCAGAGACTAGCGGGGCCGGGGTACGAGATACGCAGTATTTT. This sequence encodes CASSGDRDPETSGAGVRDTQYF.

This clonotype was detected ten times or more. The junction does not match germline at one end; this may be a read error. The rearrangement links TRBV20-1 to TRBJ1-4; no clear D gene. The germline V gene encodes CDR1 DFQATT and CDR2 SNEGSKA (reference sequence). This CDR3 has 14 amino acids. CDR3 nucleotides: TGCAGTGCAAGAGAATGGCAGACAAATGAAAAACTGTTTTTT. Its protein product is CSAREWQTNEKLFF.

This clonotype was recorded many times. The V call is TRBV7-2, the J call TRBJ2-2; 8 positions agree with TRBD1. Germline lookup yields CDR1 SGHTA and CDR2 FQGNSA. The V gene end was trimmed by 4 bases and the J gene end by 5 bases; junction bases not matched to a gene: 12. The CDR3 has 17 residues. DNA of the CDR3: TGTGCCAGCAGCTCGAGGATGACAGGGGATCGGACCGGGGAGCTGTTTTTT. This codes for CASSSRMTGDRTGELFF.

This clonotype was observed at least ten times. The chain recombines TRBV12-3 or TRBV12-4 with TRBJ1-2; possible D gene TRBD1, 5 bases. The CDR3 runs 12 residues. Trimming removed 7 bases from V and 7 bases from J, with 13 bases in between. CDR3 loop: CASTLPGAGYTF. CDR3 bases: TGTGCCAGCACCCTCCCCGGGGCTGGCTACACCTTC.

The rearrangement uses TRBV5-4 and TRBJ1-1, with D maybe TRBD1 (5 bases). In germline, CDR1 is SGHNT, CDR2 YYREEE (reference sequence). The CDR3 length is 15 residues. Deletions cut 0 bases from V and 0 bases from J, with 9 bases between. CDR3 sequence reads: CASSLGDGMNTEAFF. CDR3 nucleotides: TGTGCCAGCAGCTTGGGGGACGGGATGAACACTGAAGCTTTCTTT. Full variable domain (missing parts from reference TRBV5-4 and TRBJ1-1): ETGVTQSPTHLIKTRGQQVTLRCSSQSGHNTVSWYQQALGQGPQFIFQYYREEENGRGNFPPRFSGLQFPNYSSELNVNALELDDSALYLCASSLGDGMNTEAFFGQGTRLTVV.

The chain has TRBV28 and TRBJ1-6, with TRBD1 matching 8 bases. The germline V gene encodes CDR1 MDHEN and CDR2 SYDVKM. V shed 6 bases and J 9 bases; nucleotides not matched to a gene: 10. This CDR3 spans 15 amino acids. The CDR3 sequence: CASRLADRELSPLHF. The CDR3 DNA reads TGTGCCAGCAGACTAGCGGACAGGGAACTTTCACCCCTCCACTTT.

This clonotype showed up many times. The V and J genes are TRBV29-1 and TRBJ2-3, with D possibly TRBD1 on 6 matching bases. Germline V gene sequence: CDR1 SQVTM, CDR2 ANQGSEA. This CDR3 has 10 residues. V lost 3 bases, J lost 15 bases, and 13 bases lay in between. The CDR3 DNA is TGCAGCGTTGATAGTCCCGGGACATATTTT. Translated: CSVDSPGTYF.

This clonotype occurred many times. V and J are TRBV6-1 and TRBJ1-5, with D possibly matching TRBD1 (6 bases). The CDR3 contains 15 residues. Germline V lookup: CDR1 MNHNS, CDR2 SASEGT. Between the trimmed V and J ends, which lost 5 bases and 5 bases, there was a span of 16 bases. CDR3 in DNA: TGTGCCAGCAGTAGCTCTTCACAGGGACATCAGCCCCAGCATTTT. Amino acid sequence: CASSSSSQGHQPQHF.

This chain uses TRBV19 with TRBJ2-2, with 8 bases fitting TRBD1. With V trimmed by 1 base and J by 5 bases, 3 bases remained unmatched. Looked up from germline, CDR1 is LNHDA and CDR2 is SQIVND (reference sequence). The CDR3 contains 15 residues. The CDR3 sequence: CASSIGRGRTGELFF. The DNA for the CDR3 is TGTGCCAGTAGTATAGGCAGGGGGCGGACCGGGGAGCTGTTTTTT.